Below, 20 T cell receptor beta chains from the same sample are listed, as sequenced in a study of spatial heterogeneity in lung cancer. Study outcomes and limitations: It was found that expanded intratumoral alpha and beta TCR counts tracked tumor mutation counts.

Their recognized antigens are unknown. Time point reported: sample taken at primary tumor resection. TCRdb re-analysed the 5' RACE reads in MiXCR, keeping a single row per CDR3 protein. The sample lists nearly 15,000 distinct CDR3 sequences, under 8% seen once, with 7.5% to 9.5% in the top ten. Here the sequenced sample was lung tumor tissue, taken at surgery. These receptors originate from a male donor with early-stage non-small cell lung cancer.

This clonotype was seen a handful of times. The chain uses TRBV20-1 and TRBJ2-5; TRBD2 matches 12 bases. The CDR3 extends over 17 amino acids. V lost 1 base and J lost 1; bases outside the gene matches: 7. The germline V gene has CDR1 DFQATT and CDR2 SNEGSKA (reference sequence). Written as DNA, the CDR3 is TGCAGTGCTAGAGCCCGGGGGACTAGCGGGCTCCAAGAGACCCAGTACTTC. It specifies CSARARGTSGLQETQYF.

This clonotype was seen repeatedly, ten times or more. The V call is TRBV20-1, the J call TRBJ1-2, with D hard to call. Trimming left V 3 bases short and J 2 bases short, with 10 bases between. This CDR3 spans 13 amino acids. CDR1 is DFQATT and CDR2 is SNEGSKA in the germline V gene (reference sequence). The chain's CDR3 is CSASGQTNYGYTF. Here the CDR3 DNA reads TGCAGTGCTAGTGGGCAGACGAACTATGGCTACACCTTC.

This clonotype was detected ten times or more. The chain is built from TRBV9 and TRBJ2-3; D is unresolved. V gave up 2 bases and J gave up 2 bases, with 18 bases separating them. The CDR3 contains 17 residues. Germline loops: CDR1 SGDLS, CDR2 YYNGEE. The CDR3 reads CASSVFAFAGDTDTQYF. The CDR3 DNA reads as TGTGCCAGCAGCGTCTTTGCCTTCGCTGGGGACACAGATACGCAGTATTTT.

The chain uses TRBV13 and TRBJ2-7; tentatively, D is TRBD2 (6 bases). This CDR3 has 12 residues. V dropped 3 bases and J dropped 6 bases, with 9 bases sitting between them. In germline, CDR1 is PRHDT, CDR2 FYEKMQ (reference sequence). The CDR3 loop is CASSLVGGEQYV. CDR3 bases: TGTGCCAGCAGCTTGGTCGGGGGCGAGCAGTACGTC.

This clonotype was picked up many times. CDR3 residues: CASSLYFSTGTDTQYF. The DNA for the CDR3 is TGTGCCAGCAGTTTATACTTCTCGACAGGCACAGATACGCAGTATTTT. This chain joins TRBV12-3 or TRBV12-4 and TRBJ2-3; D perhaps matches TRBD1 (5 bases). There are 16 residues in the CDR3. Deletions cut 2 bases from V and 1 base from J, with 13 bases between.

In this sample, this clonotype turned up many times. The rearrangement links TRBV29-1 to TRBJ1-2, with 7 bases fitting TRBD1. The V segment lost 4 bases and the J segment 8 bases; nucleotides outside the gene matches: 7. Germline V CDR1 and CDR2: SQVTM, ANQGSEA. The CDR3 length is 12 residues. CDR3 sequence (DNA): TGCAGCGTTGGGGAGGGGGCCGGAGGCTACACCTTC. It codes for CSVGEGAGGYTF.

The rearrangement links TRBV18 to TRBJ1-1, with 9 nucleotides matching TRBD1. The CDR3 spans 17 residues. Germline V gene lookup returns CDR1 KGHSH and CDR2 LQKENI. With V trimmed by 2 bases and J by 4 bases, 11 bases remained unmatched. The CDR3 DNA follows: TGTGCCAGCTCACCAGGACAGGGGCTCGCGGTCGGCACTGAAGCTTTCTTT. Translation gives CASSPGQGLAVGTEAFF. The variable domain in full, with the rest retrieved from reference TRBV18 and TRBJ1-1, is NAGVMQNPRHLVRRRGQEARLRCSPMKGHSHVYWYRQLPEEGLKFMVYLQKENIIDESGMPKERFSAEFPKEGPSILRIQQVVRGDSAAYFCASSPGQGLAVGTEAFFGQGTRLTVV.

This sequence joins TRBV24-1 and TRBJ2-6; no clear D gene. V lost 7 bases and J 1 base, leaving 4 bases between the germline ends. Germline CDR1 is KGHDR and CDR2 is SFDVKD. This CDR3 region has 13 residues. The CDR3 nucleotides read TGTGCCACCAGCCTTTCTGGGGCCAACGTCCTGACTTTC. It translates to CATSLSGANVLTF.

About this clonotype itself: One junction end does not reproduce the germline sequence, and a read error may be involved. The V gene is TRBV25-1, the J gene TRBJ1-1; D is ambiguous. Germline loops: CDR1 MGHDK, CDR2 SYGVNS. The CDR3 runs 13 residues. The CDR3 here is CTSSDSVGGWAFF. CDR3 DNA: TGTACCAGCAGTGATTCAGTGGGCGGCTGGGCTTTCTTT.

The table lists this clonotype with many counts. The J gene is TRBJ2-5, the V gene TRBV18; D gene unclear. The CDR3 has 11 residues. Germline CDR1 and CDR2: KGHSH and LQKENI. Trimming removed 4 bases from V and 5 bases from J, with 5 bases in between. CDR3 in amino acids: CASSLFETQYF. The CDR3 nucleotides read TGTGCCAGCTCACTCTTTGAGACCCAGTACTTC. Filled out from reference TRBV18 and TRBJ2-5, the complete variable domain reads NAGVMQNPRHLVRRRGQEARLRCSPMKGHSHVYWYRQLPEEGLKFMVYLQKENIIDESGMPKERFSAEFPKEGPSILRIQQVVRGDSAAYFCASSLFETQYFGPGTRLLVL.

There are many counts of this clonotype. The CDR3 DNA reads TGTGCCAGCACAGTTATGGGCAGTGGCTACACCTTC. It encodes CASTVMGSGYTF. The chain carries TRBV6-6 and TRBJ1-2, with D unresolved. The CDR3 consists of 12 residues. With 7 bases removed from V and 7 bases from J, the gap between germline ends came to 13 bases. Germline V CDR1 and CDR2: MNHNY, SVGAGI (reference sequence).

This clonotype was seen repeatedly, ten times or more. The V and J genes are TRBV6-5 and TRBJ1-4; D is uncertain. The germline CDR1 and CDR2 sequences are MNHEY and SVGAGI. Trimming removed 6 bases at V and 4 bases at J, with 9 bases between. This CDR3 region has 13 residues. CDR3 sequence reads: CASRPWSNEKLFF. CDR3 nucleotide sequence: TGTGCCAGCAGGCCGTGGAGTAATGAAAAACTGTTTTTT.

There are many counts of this clonotype. This chain links TRBV7-9 with TRBJ2-7, with unresolved D. There are 13 residues in the CDR3. Germline-derived CDR1 and CDR2 are SEHNR and FQNEAQ (reference sequence). Trimming stripped 5 bases from V and 3 bases from J, with 11 bases between. This CDR3 is CASSPPDIYEQYV. CDR3 coding DNA: TGTGCCAGCAGCCCGCCTGATATCTACGAGCAGTACGTC.

This clonotype was detected ten times or more. This chain links TRBV6-6 with TRBJ1-5; TRBD1 matches at 9 bases. Trimming at V came to 1 base and at J to 0 bases, leaving 13 bases not matched to a gene. CDR3 size: 20 residues. Germline V CDR1 and CDR2: MNHNY, SVGAGI (reference sequence). Here the CDR3 DNA reads TGTGCCAGCAGTTACTGGGGGGGACAGGGAGATGTATATAGCAATCAGCCCCAGCATTTT. It encodes CASSYWGGQGDVYSNQPQHF.

This rearrangement joins TRBV3-1 to TRBJ2-7; 7 nucleotides match TRBD2. This CDR3 has 13 amino acids. CDR1 and CDR2 (germline): LGHDT, YNNKEL (reference sequence). The J segment lost 11 bases and the V segment lost 0 bases, leaving 7 bases of the junction unmatched. CDR3 sequence (DNA): TGTGCCAGCAGCCAAGATATGAGGAGCGGGGAGTACTTC. Residues: CASSQDMRSGEYF.

This clonotype was recorded at least ten times. The chain employs TRBV2 and TRBJ1-2, with a tentative D call TRBD1 (5 bases). CDR3 length: 12 amino acids. CDR1 and CDR2 from the germline V gene are SNHLY and FYNNEI. V was cut by 8 bases and J by 7 bases, with 14 bases left in between. The CDR3 DNA follows: TGTGCCAGCCGCCGGGGGGACGCTGGCTACACCTTC. Protein sequence: CASRRGDAGYTF.

This clonotype was observed a few times. The chain couples TRBV27 to TRBJ1-5; a weak D match, TRBD1 (5 bases). The germline gives CDR1 MNHEY, CDR2 SMNVEV (reference sequence). The CDR3 covers 14 residues. V was pared by 1 base and J by 12 bases, with 16 bases between. CDR3 in amino acids: CASSLLGDGRLQHF. The DNA for the CDR3 is TGTGCCAGCAGTTTATTGGGGGACGGGCGGCTCCAGCATTTT.

This clonotype was counted a few times. The genes are TRBV12-3 or TRBV12-4 and TRBJ1-2, with 7 bases matching TRBD1. This CDR3 is 12 amino acids long. V was pared by 5 bases and J by 9 bases, with 6 bases of the junction left unmatched. The CDR3 DNA follows: TGTGCCAGCAGTCAAACAGGGGAACGCTACACCTTC. Its protein product is CASSQTGERYTF.

Ten or more counts support this clonotype. V is TRBV7-2 and J is TRBJ1-4; a weak D match, TRBD1 (6 bases). V was trimmed by 2 bases and J by 8 bases, leaving 12 bases between them. The CDR3 length is 14 residues. The germline CDR1 and CDR2 sequences are SGHTA and FQGNSA. CDR3 in amino acids: CASSLRRGSEKLFF. CDR3 DNA: TGTGCCAGCAGCTTAAGGAGGGGGTCCGAAAAACTGTTTTTT. Combining the CDR3 with reference TRBV7-2 and TRBJ1-4 gives the whole variable domain GAGVSQSPSNKVTEKGKDVELRCDPISGHTALYWYRQSLGQGLEFLIYFQGNSAPDKSGLPSDRFSAERTGGSVSTLTIQRTQQEDSAVYLCASSLRRGSEKLFFGSGTQLSVL.

This clonotype was recorded a few times. CDR3 residues: CASSYSYSSGANVLTF. The CDR3 DNA follows: TGTGCCAGCAGTTACTCCTACAGCTCTGGGGCCAACGTCCTGACTTTC. The V and J genes are TRBV6-5 and TRBJ2-6; no clear D gene. The CDR3 consists of 16 residues. Trimming removed 0 bases at V and 0 bases at J, with 6 bases between. Per germline, CDR1 MNHEY and CDR2 SVGAGI.